The 17 T cell receptor beta chains listed next were all sequenced from one sample in a study of T-cell memory formation after mild COVID-19. Using its own MiXCR run on the 5' RACE reads, TCRdb lists one record per CDR3 protein. The table lists 250,000 or so distinct CDR3 sequences, more than 15% of them singletons. The sequencing sample was made of PBMCs or a T cell subset sorted from them (not recorded which). The receptors come from a man younger than 35 who had mild COVID-19 (a few samples of this study predate the infection). Cell type and time point are not known.

This clonotype was seen only a few times. The chain is built from TRBV2 and TRBJ1-4; maybe TRBD1 (5 bases). From germline, CDR1 is SNHLY and CDR2 FYNNEI. The CDR3 has 12 residues. Between the trimmed V and J ends, which lost 6 bases and 7 bases, there was a span of 9 bases. The CDR3 is CASRQASEKLFF. The CDR3 DNA reads TGTGCCAGCAGACAGGCGAGTGAAAAACTGTTTTTT.

The CDR3: CASTPSGGGEETQYF. The CDR3 bases are TGTGCCAGCACCCCGTCGGGCGGGGGGGAAGAGACCCAGTACTTC. The V and J genes are TRBV28 and TRBJ2-5; TRBD2 matches 9 bases. The germline CDR1 and CDR2 sequences are MDHEN and SYDVKM. With 7 bases clipped from V and 3 bases from J, the junction kept 9 bases outside the gene matches. CDR3 length: 15 residues.

This chain uses TRBV4-3 with TRBJ2-2; perhaps TRBD2 as D (5 bases). This CDR3 spans 14 amino acids. The V end lost 1 base, the J end lost 9 bases, and 12 bases lay between the germline ends. Germline V CDR1 and CDR2: LGHNA, YSLEER. CDR3 loop: CASSQARDLRELFF. Here the CDR3 DNA reads TGCGCCAGCAGCCAAGCCCGGGATCTCCGGGAGCTGTTTTTT.

This clonotype was observed a few times. The V gene is TRBV3-1, the J gene TRBJ1-5; D is undetermined. The CDR3 consists of 13 residues. Trimming removed 4 bases at V and 5 bases at J, with 9 bases between. Germline values: CDR1 LGHDT, CDR2 YNNKEL (reference sequence). For the CDR3, the DNA is TGTGCCAGCAGCCGCCGACGGGATCAGCCCCAGCATTTT. Translating gives CASSRRRDQPQHF.

This clonotype was observed a few times. The chain uses TRBV7-2 and TRBJ2-1; D may correspond to TRBD1 or TRBD2 (5 bases each). The CDR3 has 12 residues. V shed 5 bases and J shed 15 bases, with 17 bases lying between them. The germline V gene encodes CDR1 SGHTA and CDR2 FQGNSA. CDR3 protein: CASSGRGVTPFF. The CDR3 bases are TGTGCCAGCAGCGGTAGAGGGGTGACTCCGTTCTTC.

This clonotype was detected ten times or more. The chain joins TRBV28 to TRBJ2-3, with D uncertain. Germline CDR1 reads MDHEN; CDR2 reads SYDVKM. CDR3 size: 14 residues. V was cut by 1 base and J by 3 bases, with 8 bases left in between. DNA for the CDR3: TGTGCCAGCAGTTTATCCGGACCAACAGATACGCAGTATTTT. It is translated as CASSLSGPTDTQYF.

The rearrangement joins TRBV29-1 to TRBJ1-4, with 9 bases that match TRBD1. The germline gives CDR1 SQVTM, CDR2 ANQGSEA. The CDR3 spans 12 residues. V shed 6 bases, J shed 10 bases, and the junction held 6 bases outside the gene matches. The CDR3 loop reads CSVGPGQGKLFF. In DNA form, the CDR3 reads TGCAGCGTGGGCCCGGGACAGGGAAAACTGTTTTTT.

The J gene is TRBJ1-5, the V gene TRBV4-3, with D unclear. Germline assignment: CDR1 LGHNA and CDR2 YSLEER. The CDR3 has 15 residues. Between the trimmed V and J ends, which lost 1 base and 5 bases, there was a span of 12 bases. This chain's CDR3 is CASSQGFNKDQPQHF. CDR3 nucleotide sequence: TGCGCCAGCAGCCAAGGCTTTAACAAAGATCAGCCCCAGCATTTT.

The chain couples TRBV30 to TRBJ2-5; TRBD2 agrees at 13 bases. Looked up from germline, CDR1 is GTSNPN and CDR2 is SVGIG (reference sequence). J gave up 5 bases and V 1 base, and 4 bases lay outside the gene matches. The CDR3 length is 15 residues. CDR3 nucleotide sequence: TGTGCCTGGAGTGACGGGACTAGCGGGACGGAGACCCAGTACTTC. Translated, it gives CAWSDGTSGTETQYF.

This clonotype was found a few times. V is TRBV12-3 or TRBV12-4 and J is TRBJ2-3; 7 bases map to TRBD2. V lost 4 bases to trimming and J lost 6 bases; unmatched junction nucleotides: 13. This CDR3 region has 16 residues. CDR3 DNA: TGTGCCAGCAGTTCGAAGGGACTACTAATGGGGGATACGCAGTATTTT. Amino acids: CASSSKGLLMGDTQYF.

V usage is TRBV4-2 and J usage is TRBJ2-5, with D hard to call. The CDR3 consists of 11 residues. Germline V gives CDR1 LGHNA, CDR2 YNFKEQ. V shed 7 bases and J shed 3 bases, with 6 bases lying between them. CDR3 sequence (DNA): TGTGCCAGCACCTCGGAAGAGACCCAGTACTTC. Its translation is CASTSEETQYF.

DNA of the CDR3: TGTGCCAGCAGCCAACGGGTAGATACGCAGTATTTT. Its translation: CASSQRVDTQYF. The J gene is TRBJ2-3, the V gene TRBV3-1, with D uncertain. Trimming took off 2 bases at V and 5 bases at J, with 5 bases between the two ends. CDR3 length: 12 residues. CDR1 is LGHDT and CDR2 is YNNKEL in the germline V gene (reference sequence).

The rearrangement joins TRBV11-1 to TRBJ1-1; D possibly corresponds to TRBD1 (5 bases). The CDR3 covers 15 residues. With 5 bases removed from V and 7 bases from J, the gap between germline ends came to 20 bases. CDR1 is SGHAT, CDR2 FQDESV, per germline (reference sequence). CDR3 nucleotides: TGTGCCAGCAGCGTGACGGGACCGATCAATGTTGAAGCTTTCTTT. This encodes CASSVTGPINVEAFF.

This clonotype was observed at least ten times. The chain joins TRBV7-9 to TRBJ2-1, with 12 bases aligning to TRBD2. Germline loops: CDR1 SEHNR, CDR2 FQNEAQ (reference sequence). The CDR3 extends over 14 amino acids. V lost 5 bases, J lost 9 bases, and 5 bases stayed unmatched. The CDR3 nucleotides are TGTGCCAGCAGCCCTAGCGGGGGGGCGGGTGAGCAGTTCTTC. Translating gives CASSPSGGAGEQFF. The variable domain in full, completed from reference TRBV7-9 and TRBJ2-1, reads DTGVSQNPRHKITKRGQNVTFRCDPISEHNRLYWYRQTLGQGPEFLTYFQNEAQLEKSRLLSDRFSAERPKGSFSTLEIQRTEQGDSAMYLCASSPSGGAGEQFFGPGTRLTVL.

This clonotype was seen a few times. The chain recombines TRBV4-3 with TRBJ2-1; perhaps TRBD2 as D (5 bases). V was shortened by 4 bases and J by 7 bases, with 8 bases between the two germline ends. Germline CDR1 and CDR2: LGHNA and YSLEER. This CDR3 has 12 residues. Here the CDR3 reads CASSRGLNEQFF. CDR3 DNA: TGCGCCAGCAGCCGAGGGTTAAATGAGCAGTTCTTC.

This clonotype was picked up a small number of times. This rearrangement joins TRBV12-3 or TRBV12-4 to TRBJ1-2; no firm D call. The CDR3 runs to 14 residues. The germline V and J ends were trimmed by 3 bases and 4 bases, with 12 bases remaining between them. This CDR3 is CASSFNSGSYGYTF. The DNA of the CDR3 is TGTGCCAGCAGTTTTAATTCAGGCTCCTATGGCTACACCTTC.

The rearrangement links TRBV5-1 to TRBJ2-3, with D maybe TRBD1 (5 bases). The CDR3 has 16 residues. V lost 0 bases and J 1 base, leaving 12 bases between the germline ends. CDR1 is SGHRS, CDR2 YFSETQ, per germline. In DNA form, the CDR3 reads TGCGCCAGCAGCTTGGAACCAGGGAAGGGCACAGATACGCAGTATTTT. Amino acid sequence: CASSLEPGKGTDTQYF. Full variable domain (missing parts from reference TRBV5-1 and TRBJ2-3): KAGVTQTPRYLIKTRGQQVTLSCSPISGHRSVSWYQQTPGQGLQFLFEYFSETQRNKGNFPGRFSGRQFSNSRSEMNVSTLELGDSALYLCASSLEPGKGTDTQYFGPGTRLTVL.